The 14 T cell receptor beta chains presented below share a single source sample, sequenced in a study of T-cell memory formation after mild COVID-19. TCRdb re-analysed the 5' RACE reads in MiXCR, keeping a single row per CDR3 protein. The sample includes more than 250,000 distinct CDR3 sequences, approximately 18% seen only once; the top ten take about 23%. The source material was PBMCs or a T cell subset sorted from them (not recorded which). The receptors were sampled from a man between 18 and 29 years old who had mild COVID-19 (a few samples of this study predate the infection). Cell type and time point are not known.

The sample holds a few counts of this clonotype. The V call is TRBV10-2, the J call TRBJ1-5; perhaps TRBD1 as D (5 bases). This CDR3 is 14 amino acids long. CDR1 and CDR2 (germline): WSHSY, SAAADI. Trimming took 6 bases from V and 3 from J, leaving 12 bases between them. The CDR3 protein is CASRAGFSNQPQHF. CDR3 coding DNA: TGCGCCAGCAGGGCAGGGTTTTCCAATCAGCCCCAGCATTTT.

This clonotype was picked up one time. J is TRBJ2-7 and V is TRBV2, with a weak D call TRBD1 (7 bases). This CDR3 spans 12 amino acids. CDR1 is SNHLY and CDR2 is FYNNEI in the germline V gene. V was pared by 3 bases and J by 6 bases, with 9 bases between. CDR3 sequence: CASSEQGGEQYF. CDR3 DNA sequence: TGTGCCAGCAGTGAGCAGGGGGGCGAGCAGTACTTC.

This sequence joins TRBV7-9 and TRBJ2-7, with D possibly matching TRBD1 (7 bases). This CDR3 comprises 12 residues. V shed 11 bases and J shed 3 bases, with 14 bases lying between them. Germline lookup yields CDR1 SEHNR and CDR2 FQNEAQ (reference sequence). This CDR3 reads CAGGTDHYEQYF. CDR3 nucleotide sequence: TGTGCCGGGGGGACAGACCACTACGAGCAGTACTTC.

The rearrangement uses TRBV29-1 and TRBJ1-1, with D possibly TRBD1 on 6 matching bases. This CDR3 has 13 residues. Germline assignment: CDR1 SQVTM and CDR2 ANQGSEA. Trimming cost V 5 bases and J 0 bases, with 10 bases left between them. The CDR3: CSVSDRMNTEAFF. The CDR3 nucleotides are TGCAGCGTTTCGGACAGAATGAACACTGAAGCTTTCTTT.

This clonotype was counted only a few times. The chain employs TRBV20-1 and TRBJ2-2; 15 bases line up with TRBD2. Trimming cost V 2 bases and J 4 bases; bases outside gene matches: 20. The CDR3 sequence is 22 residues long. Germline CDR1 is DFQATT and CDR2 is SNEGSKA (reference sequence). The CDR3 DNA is TGCAGTGCTAGAAACTACCCACCCCGAGGACTAGCGGGGGGGCTTTTCACCGGGGAGCTGTTTTTT. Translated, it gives CSARNYPPRGLAGGLFTGELFF.

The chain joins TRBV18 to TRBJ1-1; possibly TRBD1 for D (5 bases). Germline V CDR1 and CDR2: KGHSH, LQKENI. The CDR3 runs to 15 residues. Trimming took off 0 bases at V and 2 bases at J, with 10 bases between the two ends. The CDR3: CASSPPGGGNTEAFF. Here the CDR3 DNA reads TGTGCCAGCTCACCACCCGGGGGGGGTAACACTGAAGCTTTCTTT.

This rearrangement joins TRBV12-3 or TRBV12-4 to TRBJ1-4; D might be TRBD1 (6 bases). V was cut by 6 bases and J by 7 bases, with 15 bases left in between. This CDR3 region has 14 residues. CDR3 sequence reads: CASSRQEGREKLFF. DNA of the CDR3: TGTGCCAGCAGCCGACAGGAGGGGCGTGAAAAACTGTTTTTT.

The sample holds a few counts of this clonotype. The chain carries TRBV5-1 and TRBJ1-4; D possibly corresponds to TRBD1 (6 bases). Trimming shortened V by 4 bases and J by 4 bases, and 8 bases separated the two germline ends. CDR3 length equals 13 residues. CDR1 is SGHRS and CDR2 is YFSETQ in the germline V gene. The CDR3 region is CASSAGVNEKLFF. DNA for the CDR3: TGCGCCAGCAGCGCAGGGGTTAATGAAAAACTGTTTTTT.

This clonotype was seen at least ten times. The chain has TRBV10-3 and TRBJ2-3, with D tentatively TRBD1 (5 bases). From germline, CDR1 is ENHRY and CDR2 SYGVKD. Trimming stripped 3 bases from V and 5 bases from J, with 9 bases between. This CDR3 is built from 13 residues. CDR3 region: CAISDFRGDTQYF. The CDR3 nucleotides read TGTGCCATCAGTGATTTTAGGGGAGATACGCAGTATTTT.

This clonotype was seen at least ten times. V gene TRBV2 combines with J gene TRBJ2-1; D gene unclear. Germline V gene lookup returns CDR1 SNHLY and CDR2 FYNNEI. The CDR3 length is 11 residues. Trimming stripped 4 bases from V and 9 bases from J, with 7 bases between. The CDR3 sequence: CASSVIAEQFF. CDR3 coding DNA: TGTGCCAGCAGTGTTATAGCTGAGCAGTTCTTC.

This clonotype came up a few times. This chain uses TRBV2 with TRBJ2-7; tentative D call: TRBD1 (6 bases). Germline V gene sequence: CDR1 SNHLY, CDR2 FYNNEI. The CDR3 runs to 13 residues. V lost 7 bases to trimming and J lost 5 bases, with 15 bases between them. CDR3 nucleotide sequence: TGTGCCAGCAATCAGGGGCTCCCCGACGAGCAGTACTTC. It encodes CASNQGLPDEQYF.

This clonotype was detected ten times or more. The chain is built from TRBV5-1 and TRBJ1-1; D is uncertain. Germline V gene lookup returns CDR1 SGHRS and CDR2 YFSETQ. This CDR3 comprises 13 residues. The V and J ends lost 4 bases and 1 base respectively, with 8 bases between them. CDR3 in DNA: TGCGCCAGCAGCGGAACACAGAACACTGAAGCTTTCTTT. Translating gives CASSGTQNTEAFF.

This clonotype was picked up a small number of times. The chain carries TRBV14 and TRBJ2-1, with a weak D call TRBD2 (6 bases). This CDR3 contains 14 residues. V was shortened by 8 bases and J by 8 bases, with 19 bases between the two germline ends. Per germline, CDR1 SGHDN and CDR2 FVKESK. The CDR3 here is CASGTLGLLHEQFF. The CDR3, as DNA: TGTGCCAGCGGGACTCTTGGCCTTCTCCATGAGCAGTTCTTC.

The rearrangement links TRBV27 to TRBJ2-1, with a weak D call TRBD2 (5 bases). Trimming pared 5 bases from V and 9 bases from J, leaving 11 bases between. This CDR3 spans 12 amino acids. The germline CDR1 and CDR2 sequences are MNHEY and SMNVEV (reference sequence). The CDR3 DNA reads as TGTGCCAGCAGTCGACCGGGGTCTGAGCAGTTCTTC. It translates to CASSRPGSEQFF.